The 11 T cell receptor beta chains in this list originate from one sample, sequenced in a study of radiotherapy plus CTLA-4 blockade in lung cancer. The assay was immunoSEQ multiplex PCR, and TCRdb's table has in-frame clones only and misses some. The sample has roughly 93,000 clones; approximately 78% are singletons. The sequenced sample was peripheral blood, obtained from a patient treated with radiotherapy plus ipilimumab. The receptors here all came from a human donor with non-small cell lung cancer who had a partial response to radiotherapy plus ipilimumab.

The V and J genes are TRBV30 and TRBJ2-7, with 8 positions matching TRBD1. This CDR3 region has 15 residues. Losses at the gene ends were 1 base for V and 0 bases for J; bases not matched to a gene: 5. Germline assignment: CDR1 GTSNPN and CDR2 SVGIG (reference sequence). CDR3 sequence reads: CAWSGRQGSSYEQYF. The CDR3 coding sequence is TGTGCCTGGAGTGGGCGACAGGGGAGCTCCTACGAGCAGTACTTC.

The rearrangement joins TRBV5-1 to TRBJ1-4; D might be TRBD1 (6 bases). From germline, CDR1 is SGHRS and CDR2 YFSETQ. V dropped 0 bases and J dropped 3 bases, with 12 bases sitting between them. The CDR3 is made up of 16 amino acids. The CDR3 reads CASSLASGASNEKLFF. CDR3 nucleotide sequence: TGCGCCAGCAGCTTGGCCTCAGGGGCGTCTAATGAAAAACTGTTTTTT. Full variable domain (outside the CDR3, taken from reference TRBV5-1 and TRBJ1-4): KAGVTQTPRYLIKTRGQQVTLSCSPISGHRSVSWYQQTPGQGLQFLFEYFSETQRNKGNFPGRFSGRQFSNSRSEMNVSTLELGDSALYLCASSLASGASNEKLFFGSGTQLSVL.

The chain combines TRBV18 with TRBJ1-5; 9 bases line up with TRBD1. The CDR3 sequence is 16 residues long. Germline CDR1 is KGHSH and CDR2 is LQKENI. V gave up 2 bases and J gave up 5 bases; unmatched junction bases: 7. In DNA form, the CDR3 reads TGTGCCAGCTCACCAGCCGGGACAGGGAACTATCAGCCCCAGCATTTT. Encoded protein: CASSPAGTGNYQPQHF.

This clone was counted a few times. The V and J genes are TRBV9 and TRBJ2-1; 8 positions match TRBD2. The CDR3 loop spans 16 amino acids. Germline CDR1 reads SGDLS; CDR2 reads YYNGEE. V trimming: 0 bases; J trimming: 3 bases; junction bases outside the gene matches: 5. The CDR3 DNA reads as TGTGCCAGCAGCGTAGGGTCCAGCGGGGGCTACAATGAGCAGTTCTTC. This encodes CASSVGSSGGYNEQFF.

The J gene is TRBJ2-5, the V gene TRBV11-2; 10 bases are shared with TRBD2. The CDR3 runs to 15 residues. Germline values: CDR1 SGHAT, CDR2 FQNNGV. V lost 5 bases, J lost 5 bases, and 8 bases stayed unmatched. The CDR3 is CASSTGLATPETQYF. In DNA, the CDR3 is TGTGCCAGCAGCACGGGACTAGCGACCCCGGAGACCCAGTACTTC.

The J gene is TRBJ1-2, the V gene TRBV6-1, with 10 nucleotides matching TRBD1. CDR1 is MNHNS, CDR2 SASEGT, per germline. This CDR3 region has 14 residues. The V and J ends lost 10 bases and 2 bases, in that order; junction bases with no gene match: 7. Here the CDR3 reads CATRPGQGNYGYTF. CDR3 sequence (DNA): TGTGCCACCCGTCCGGGACAGGGGAACTATGGCTACACCTTC.

The chain links TRBV13 to TRBJ2-3, with 7 bases fitting TRBD2. Germline loops: CDR1 PRHDT, CDR2 FYEKMQ (reference sequence). The CDR3 has 16 residues. Trimming cost V 5 bases and J 4 bases; bases outside gene matches: 12. The CDR3 reads CASSGASGVVADTQYF. CDR3 bases: TGTGCCAGCAGCGGGGCTAGCGGAGTTGTCGCAGATACGCAGTATTTT. The full variable domain, rest sourced from reference TRBV13 and TRBJ2-3, is AAGVIQSPRHLIKEKRETATLKCYPIPRHDTVYWYQQGPGQDPQFLISFYEKMQSDKGSIPDRFSAQQFSDYHSELNMSSLELGDSALYFCASSGASGVVADTQYFGPGTRLTVL.

CDR3 nucleotides: TGTGCCAGCAGCTATGGGGCAAGGGGCACAGATACGCAGTATTTT. This codes for CASSYGARGTDTQYF. The V gene is TRBV7-2, the J gene TRBJ2-3; a weak D match, TRBD1 (5 bases). CDR1 and CDR2 (germline): SGHTA, FQGNSA. The CDR3 runs 15 residues. Trimming cost V 4 bases and J 1 base, with 12 bases left between them.

The chain combines TRBV10-1 with TRBJ1-1; D gene unclear. The germline V gene has CDR1 WNHNN and CDR2 SYGVQD (reference sequence). This CDR3 is built from 13 residues. Trimming cost V 2 bases and J 0 bases, with 4 bases left between them. The DNA for the CDR3 is TGCGCCAGCAGTGAGGACATGAACACTGAAGCTTTCTTT. This gives the protein CASSEDMNTEAFF.

The rearrangement uses TRBV7-2 and TRBJ2-2; 9 bases agree with TRBD2. This CDR3 region has 16 residues. V shed 2 bases and J 8 bases; nucleotides not matched to a gene: 9. Per the germline V gene, CDR1 is SGHTA and CDR2 is FQGNSA. The CDR3 loop is CASSLLAGGPSGELFF. CDR3 nucleotide sequence: TGTGCCAGCAGCTTATTGGCGGGAGGGCCGTCGGGGGAGCTGTTTTTT. Drawing the rest from reference TRBV7-2 and TRBJ2-2, the complete variable domain is GAGVSQSPSNKVTEKGKDVELRCDPISGHTALYWYRQSLGQGLEFLIYFQGNSAPDKSGLPSDRFSAERTGGSVSTLTIQRTQQEDSAVYLCASSLLAGGPSGELFFGEGSRLTVL.

This chain uses TRBV18 with TRBJ2-3; D is undetermined. This CDR3 has 16 amino acids. Per germline, CDR1 KGHSH and CDR2 LQKENI. The V end lost 1 base, the J end lost 6 bases, and 17 bases lay between the germline ends. CDR3 in DNA: TGTGCCAGCTCACCACAATCCCCGACACCGCTGGATACGCAGTATTTT. This codes for CASSPQSPTPLDTQYF.